The 3 T cell receptor beta chains presented below share a single source sample, sequenced in a study of blood T cell repertoires in COVID-19. Using immunoSEQ multiplex PCR, the repertoire was profiled, and TCRdb retains in-frame clones only, with some absent. The data hold roughly 80,000 clones, with approximately 83% observed a single time. Sequenced sample: peripheral blood. These receptors were taken from a human donor in a cohort sampled during active COVID-19.

The rearrangement links TRBV7-9 to TRBJ1-4; TRBD1 aligns across 7 bases. With 6 bases clipped from V and 7 bases from J, the junction kept 8 bases outside the gene matches. Germline-derived CDR1 and CDR2 are SEHNR and FQNEAQ (reference sequence). The CDR3 consists of 14 residues. The CDR3 reads CASRRGTAREKLFF. CDR3 bases: TGTGCCAGCAGACGGGGGACAGCTCGTGAAAAACTGTTTTTT.

This chain connects TRBV30 to TRBJ2-2; D is undetermined. Germline values: CDR1 GTSNPN, CDR2 SVGIG (reference sequence). This CDR3 has 13 residues. V lost 0 bases, J lost 4 bases, and 6 bases lay in between. CDR3 in DNA: TGTGCCTGGAGTGTACTGGTCACCGGGGAGCTGTTTTTT. Translation gives CAWSVLVTGELFF.

The rearrangement joins TRBV28 to TRBJ2-1; D possibly corresponds to TRBD1 (6 bases). With 3 bases removed from V and 7 bases from J, the gap between germline ends came to 16 bases. There are 15 residues in the CDR3. Germline CDR1 and CDR2: MDHEN and SYDVKM. The CDR3 protein is CASSFPTGSGNEQFF. The CDR3 DNA follows: TGTGCCAGCAGTTTCCCGACAGGTTCGGGTAATGAGCAGTTCTTC.